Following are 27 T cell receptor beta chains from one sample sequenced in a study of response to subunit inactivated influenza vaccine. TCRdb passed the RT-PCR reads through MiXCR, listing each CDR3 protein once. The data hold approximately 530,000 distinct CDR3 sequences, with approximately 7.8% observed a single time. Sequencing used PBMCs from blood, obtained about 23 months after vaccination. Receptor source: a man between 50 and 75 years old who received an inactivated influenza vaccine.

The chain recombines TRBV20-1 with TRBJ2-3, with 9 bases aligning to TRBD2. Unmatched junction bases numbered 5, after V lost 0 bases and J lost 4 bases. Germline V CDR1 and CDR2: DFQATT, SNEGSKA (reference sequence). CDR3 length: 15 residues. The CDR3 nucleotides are TGCAGTGCTAGAGATGCTAGCGGGGCTGCAGATACGCAGTATTTT. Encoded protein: CSARDASGAADTQYF.

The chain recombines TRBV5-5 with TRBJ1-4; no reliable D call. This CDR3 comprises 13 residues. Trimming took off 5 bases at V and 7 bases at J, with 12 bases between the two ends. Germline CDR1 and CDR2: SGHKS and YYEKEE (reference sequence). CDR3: CASSTPGPEKLFF. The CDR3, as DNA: TGTGCCAGCAGTACCCCGGGCCCTGAAAAACTGTTTTTT.

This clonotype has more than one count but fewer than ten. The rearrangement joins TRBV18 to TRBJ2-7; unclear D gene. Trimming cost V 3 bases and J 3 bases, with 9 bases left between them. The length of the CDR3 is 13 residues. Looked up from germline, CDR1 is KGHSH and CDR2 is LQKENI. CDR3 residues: CASSPATNYEQYF. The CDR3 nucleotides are TGTGCCAGCTCACCGGCCACTAACTACGAGCAGTACTTC. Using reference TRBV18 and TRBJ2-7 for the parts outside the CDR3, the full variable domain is NAGVMQNPRHLVRRRGQEARLRCSPMKGHSHVYWYRQLPEEGLKFMVYLQKENIIDESGMPKERFSAEFPKEGPSILRIQQVVRGDSAAYFCASSPATNYEQYFGPGTRLTVT.

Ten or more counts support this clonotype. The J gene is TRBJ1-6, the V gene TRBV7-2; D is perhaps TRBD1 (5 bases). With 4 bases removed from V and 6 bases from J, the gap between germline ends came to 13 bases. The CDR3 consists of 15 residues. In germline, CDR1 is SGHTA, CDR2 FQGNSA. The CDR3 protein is CASSYDSFLNSPLHF. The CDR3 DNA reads TGTGCCAGCAGCTACGACAGCTTCCTTAATTCACCCCTCCACTTT.

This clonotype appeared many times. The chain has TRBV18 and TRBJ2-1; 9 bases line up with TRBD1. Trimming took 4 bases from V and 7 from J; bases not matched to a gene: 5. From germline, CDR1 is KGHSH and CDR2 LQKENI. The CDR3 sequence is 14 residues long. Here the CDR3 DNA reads TGTGCCAGCTCACAGTTGACAGGGGGGAATGAGCAGTTCTTC. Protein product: CASSQLTGGNEQFF.

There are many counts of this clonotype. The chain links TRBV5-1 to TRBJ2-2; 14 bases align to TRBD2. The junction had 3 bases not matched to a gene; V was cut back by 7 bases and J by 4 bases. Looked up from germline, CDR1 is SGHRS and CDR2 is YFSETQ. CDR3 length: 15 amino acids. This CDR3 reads CASGTSGSGTGELFF. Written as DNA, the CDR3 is TGCGCCAGCGGGACTAGCGGGAGCGGCACCGGGGAGCTGTTTTTT.

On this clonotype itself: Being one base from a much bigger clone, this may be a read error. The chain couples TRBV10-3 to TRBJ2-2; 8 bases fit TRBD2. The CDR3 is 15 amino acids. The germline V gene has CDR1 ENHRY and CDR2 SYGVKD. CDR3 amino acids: CSIPGGGANTGELFF. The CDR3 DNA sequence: TGTTCCATCCCCGGGGGGGGCGCGAACACCGGGGAGCTGTTTTTT.

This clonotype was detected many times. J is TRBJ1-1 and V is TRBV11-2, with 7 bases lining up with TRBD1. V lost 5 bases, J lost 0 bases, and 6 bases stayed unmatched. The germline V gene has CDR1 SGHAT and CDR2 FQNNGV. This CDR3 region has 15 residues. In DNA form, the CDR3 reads TGTGCCAGCAGCATCACAGGGGCGATGAACACTGAAGCTTTCTTT. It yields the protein CASSITGAMNTEAFF.

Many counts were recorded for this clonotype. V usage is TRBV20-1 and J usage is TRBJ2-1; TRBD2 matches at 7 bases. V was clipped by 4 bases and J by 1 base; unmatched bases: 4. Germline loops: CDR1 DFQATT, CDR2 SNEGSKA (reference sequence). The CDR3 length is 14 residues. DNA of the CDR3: TGCAGTGCTATTCGGCGGGGGTCCTACAATGAGCAGTTCTTC. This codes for CSAIRRGSYNEQFF.

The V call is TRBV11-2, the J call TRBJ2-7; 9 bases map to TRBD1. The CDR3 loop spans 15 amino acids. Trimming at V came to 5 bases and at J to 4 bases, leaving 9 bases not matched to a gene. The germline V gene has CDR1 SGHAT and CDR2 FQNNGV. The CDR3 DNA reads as TGTGCCAGCAGCCGCAACAGGGGGCCATTTTACGAGCAGTACTTC. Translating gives CASSRNRGPFYEQYF.

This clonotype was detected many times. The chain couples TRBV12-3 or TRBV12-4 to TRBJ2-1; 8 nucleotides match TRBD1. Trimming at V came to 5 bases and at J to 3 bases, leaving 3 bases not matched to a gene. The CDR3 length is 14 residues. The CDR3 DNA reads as TGTGCCAGCAGTGCCGGGACAGGCTACAATGAGCAGTTCTTC. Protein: CASSAGTGYNEQFF.

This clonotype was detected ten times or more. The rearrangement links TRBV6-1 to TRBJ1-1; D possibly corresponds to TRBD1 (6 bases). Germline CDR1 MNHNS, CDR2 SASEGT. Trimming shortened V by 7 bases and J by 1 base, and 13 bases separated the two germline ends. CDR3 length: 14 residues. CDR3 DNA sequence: TGTGCCAGCATGATCGACAGGCCGAACACTGAAGCTTTCTTT. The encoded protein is CASMIDRPNTEAFF.

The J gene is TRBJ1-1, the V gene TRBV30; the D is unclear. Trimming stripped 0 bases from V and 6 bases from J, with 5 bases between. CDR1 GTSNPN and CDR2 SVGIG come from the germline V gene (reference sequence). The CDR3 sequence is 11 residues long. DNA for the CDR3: TGTGCCTGGAGTGTATCCGCTGAAGCTTTCTTT. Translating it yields CAWSVSAEAFF.

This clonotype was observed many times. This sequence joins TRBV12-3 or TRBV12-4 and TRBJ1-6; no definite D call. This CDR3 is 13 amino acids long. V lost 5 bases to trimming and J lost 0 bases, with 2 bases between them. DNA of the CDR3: TGTGCCAGCAGTAACTCCTATAATTCACCCCTCCACTTT. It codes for CASSNSYNSPLHF.

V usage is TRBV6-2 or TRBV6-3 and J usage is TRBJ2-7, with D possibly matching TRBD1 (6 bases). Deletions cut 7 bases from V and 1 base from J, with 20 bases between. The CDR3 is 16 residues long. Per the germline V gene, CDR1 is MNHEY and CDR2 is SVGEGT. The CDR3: CASTPLGTTISYEQYF. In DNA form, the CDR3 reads TGTGCCAGCACCCCCTTGGGGACAACGATATCCTACGAGCAGTACTTC.

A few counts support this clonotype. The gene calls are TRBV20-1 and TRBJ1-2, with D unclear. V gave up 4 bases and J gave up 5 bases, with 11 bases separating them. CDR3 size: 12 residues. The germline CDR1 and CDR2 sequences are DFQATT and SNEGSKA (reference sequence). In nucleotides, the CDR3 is TGCAGTGCTAATCTGGGGAGATATGGCTACACCTTC. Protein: CSANLGRYGYTF.

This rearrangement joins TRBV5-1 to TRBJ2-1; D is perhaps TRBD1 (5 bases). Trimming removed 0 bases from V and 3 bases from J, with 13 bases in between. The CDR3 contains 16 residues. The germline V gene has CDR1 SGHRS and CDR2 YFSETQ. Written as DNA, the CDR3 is TGCGCCAGCAGCTTGGCCGTGTCTCAGGGCTACAATGAGCAGTTCTTC. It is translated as CASSLAVSQGYNEQFF.

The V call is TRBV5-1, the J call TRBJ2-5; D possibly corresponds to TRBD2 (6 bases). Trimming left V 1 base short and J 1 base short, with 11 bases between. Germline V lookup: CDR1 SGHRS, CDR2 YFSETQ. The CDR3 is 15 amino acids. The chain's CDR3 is CASSLYTSTQETQYF. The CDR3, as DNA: TGCGCCAGCAGCTTGTATACTAGCACCCAAGAGACCCAGTACTTC.

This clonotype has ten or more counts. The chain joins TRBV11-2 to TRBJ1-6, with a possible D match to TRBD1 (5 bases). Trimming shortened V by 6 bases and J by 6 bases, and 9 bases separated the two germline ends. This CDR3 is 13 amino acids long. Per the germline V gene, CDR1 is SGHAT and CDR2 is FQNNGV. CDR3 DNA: TGTGCCAGCAGGGTGGGGGGTAATTCACCCCTCCACTTT. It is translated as CASRVGGNSPLHF.

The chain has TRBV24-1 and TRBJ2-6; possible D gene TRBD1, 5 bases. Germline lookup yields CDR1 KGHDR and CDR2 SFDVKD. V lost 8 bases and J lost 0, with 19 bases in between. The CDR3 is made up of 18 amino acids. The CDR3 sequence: CATTPGGRADSGANVLTF. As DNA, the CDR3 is TGTGCCACCACTCCCGGCGGCAGGGCTGACTCTGGGGCCAACGTCCTGACTTTC.

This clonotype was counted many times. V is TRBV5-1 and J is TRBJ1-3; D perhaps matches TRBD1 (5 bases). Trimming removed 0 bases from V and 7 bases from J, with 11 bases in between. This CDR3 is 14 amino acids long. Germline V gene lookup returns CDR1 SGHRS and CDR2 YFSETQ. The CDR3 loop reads CASSLGDLGNTIYF. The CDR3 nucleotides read TGCGCCAGCAGCTTGGGGGACCTAGGGAACACCATATATTTT.

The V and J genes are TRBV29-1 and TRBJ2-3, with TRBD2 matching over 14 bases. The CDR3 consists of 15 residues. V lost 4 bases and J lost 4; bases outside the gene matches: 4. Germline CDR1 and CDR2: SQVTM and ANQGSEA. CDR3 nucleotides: TGCAGCGTTGTGGGACTAGCGGGAGAAGCAGATACGCAGTATTTT. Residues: CSVVGLAGEADTQYF.

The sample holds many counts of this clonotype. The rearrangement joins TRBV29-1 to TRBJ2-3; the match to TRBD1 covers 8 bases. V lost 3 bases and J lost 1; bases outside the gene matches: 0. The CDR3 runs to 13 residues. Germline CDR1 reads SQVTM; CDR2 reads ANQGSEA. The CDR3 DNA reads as TGCAGCGTTGAGGACAGGGGCACAGATACGCAGTATTTT. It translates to CSVEDRGTDTQYF.

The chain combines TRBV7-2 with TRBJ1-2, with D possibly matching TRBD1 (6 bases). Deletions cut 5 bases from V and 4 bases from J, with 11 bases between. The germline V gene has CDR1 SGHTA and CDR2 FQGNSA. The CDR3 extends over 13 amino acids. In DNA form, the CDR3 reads TGTGCCAGCAGCCAGGACAGTGTCTATGGCTACACCTTC. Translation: CASSQDSVYGYTF.

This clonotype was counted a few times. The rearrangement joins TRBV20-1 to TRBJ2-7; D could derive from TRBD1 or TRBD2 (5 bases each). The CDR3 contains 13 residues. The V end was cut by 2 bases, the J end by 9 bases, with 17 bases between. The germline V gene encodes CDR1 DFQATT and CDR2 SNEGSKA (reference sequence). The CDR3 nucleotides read TGCAGTGCTAGACCCGGGACGGGTAACAGGCAGTACTTC. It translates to CSARPGTGNRQYF.

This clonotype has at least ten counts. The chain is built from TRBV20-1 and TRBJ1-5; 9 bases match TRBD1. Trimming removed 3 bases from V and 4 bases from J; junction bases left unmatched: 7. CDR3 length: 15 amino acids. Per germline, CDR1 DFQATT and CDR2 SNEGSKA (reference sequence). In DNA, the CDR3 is TGCAGTGCTAGGCTAGCCGGGACAGGGAATCAGCCCCAGCATTTT. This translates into CSARLAGTGNQPQHF.

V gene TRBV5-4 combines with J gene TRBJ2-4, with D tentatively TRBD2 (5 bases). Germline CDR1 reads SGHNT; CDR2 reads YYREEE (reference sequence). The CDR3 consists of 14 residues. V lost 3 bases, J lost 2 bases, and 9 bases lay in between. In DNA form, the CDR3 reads TGTGCCAGCAGCTCGGGGATCTCCAAAAACATTCAGTACTTC. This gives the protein CASSSGISKNIQYF.